One T cell receptor beta chain is described in this entry. These data come from a study of blood T cell repertoires in COVID-19. The wider study: Italy, Spain and the United States were the sources of the convalescent and acute COVID-19 samples. Nucleic acid was either cDNA or gDNA, and it came from T cells, B-cell-depleted T cells, or PBMCs.

Seattle enrolled patients during active infection and tracked them longitudinally. In the study's own analysis: Researchers report that nucleated cell counts were estimated from reference gene primer amplification. The repertoire was sequenced with immunoSEQ multiplex PCR; TCRdb's copy has only in-frame clones and lacks some. Clonal size and the V and J genes are those of that table, whereas D and trimming came from the DNA. This table has some 300,000 clones, roughly 90% appearing once. The CDR3 sequence is 19 residues long. CDR1 and CDR2 from the germline V gene are SGDLS and YYNGEE. Unmatched junction bases numbered 14, after V lost 0 bases and J lost 5 bases.

The sequence was obtained from a woman in her 70s with COVID-19, enrolled during active disease. Sequenced material: peripheral blood. The gene calls are TRBV9 and TRBJ2-6; 7 bases match TRBD1. The CDR3 DNA follows: TGTGCCAGCAGCGTAGCTGAGGGGGCGCCTTCACGGAGGGCCAACGTCCTGACTTTC. It encodes CASSVAEGAPSRRANVLTF.